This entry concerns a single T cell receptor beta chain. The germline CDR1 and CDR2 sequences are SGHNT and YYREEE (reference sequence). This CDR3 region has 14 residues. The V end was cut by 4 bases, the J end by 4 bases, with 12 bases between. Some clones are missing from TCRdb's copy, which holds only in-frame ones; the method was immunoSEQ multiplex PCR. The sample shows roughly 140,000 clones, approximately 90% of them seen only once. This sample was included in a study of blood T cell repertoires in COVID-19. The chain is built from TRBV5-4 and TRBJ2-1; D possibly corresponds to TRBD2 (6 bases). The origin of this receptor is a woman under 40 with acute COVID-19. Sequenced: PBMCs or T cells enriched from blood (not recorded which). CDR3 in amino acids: CASSLDYPYNEQFF. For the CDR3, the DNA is TGTGCCAGCAGCCTGGACTACCCTTACAATGAGCAGTTCTTC.